These 16 T cell receptor beta chains were all obtained from the same sample, sequenced in a study of control samples from healthy donors and cancer patients. Sequencing used immunoSEQ multiplex PCR; TCRdb keeps in-frame clones, though not all of them. The profile shows about 57,000 clones, about 93% of them singletons. Sequences were obtained from blood. Every receptor here comes from a man younger than 40 in good health.

The chain employs TRBV4-1 and TRBJ2-7; the match to TRBD1 covers 7 bases. CDR3 length: 15 residues. CDR1 MGHRA and CDR2 YSYEKL come from the germline V gene. V trimming: 2 bases; J trimming: 4 bases; junction bases outside the gene matches: 8. As DNA, the CDR3 is TGCGCCAGCAGCCAACCCCGACAGGGTAGGTACGAGCAGTACTTC. This codes for CASSQPRQGRYEQYF.

The chain employs TRBV3-1 (or the pseudogene TRBV3-2) and TRBJ1-2; D not certain. The CDR3 length is 15 residues. CDR1 and CDR2 from the germline V gene are LGHDT and YNNKEL (reference sequence). Trimming took 3 bases from V and 4 from J, leaving 15 bases between them. The CDR3 sequence: CASSHASFLFYGYTF. Here the CDR3 DNA reads TGTGCCAGCAGCCACGCCTCCTTTTTATTCTATGGCTACACCTTC.

The rearrangement uses TRBV30 and TRBJ1-5; D remains ambiguous. CDR1 and CDR2 (germline): GTSNPN, SVGIG (reference sequence). The CDR3 sequence is 12 residues long. Trimming removed 1 base at V and 4 bases at J, with 5 bases between. The CDR3 spells CAWSEGNQPQHF. The CDR3 coding sequence is TGTGCCTGGAGTGAGGGAAATCAGCCCCAGCATTTT.

The chain employs TRBV5-1 and TRBJ1-1; D is uncertain. Germline values: CDR1 SGHRS, CDR2 YFSETQ. V was cut by 0 bases and J by 4 bases, with 10 bases left in between. This CDR3 has 14 residues. CDR3 bases: TGCGCCAGCAGCTTGGACAGCTGGGGCACTGAAGCTTTCTTT. This sequence encodes CASSLDSWGTEAFF. Based on the CDR3 plus reference TRBV5-1 and TRBJ1-1, the full variable domain is KAGVTQTPRYLIKTRGQQVTLSCSPISGHRSVSWYQQTPGQGLQFLFEYFSETQRNKGNFPGRFSGRQFSNSRSEMNVSTLELGDSALYLCASSLDSWGTEAFFGQGTRLTVV.

The chain has TRBV9 and TRBJ1-6; D is undetermined. The CDR3 sequence is 12 residues long. Trimming took 0 bases from V and 10 from J, leaving 5 bases between them. CDR1 is SGDLS and CDR2 is YYNGEE in the germline V gene. The CDR3 here is CASSVGRSPLHF. The CDR3 DNA reads TGTGCCAGCAGCGTAGGACGATCACCCCTCCACTTT.

V gene TRBV5-1 combines with J gene TRBJ2-7; tentative D call: TRBD1 (5 bases). Trimming cost V 3 bases and J 0 bases, with 10 bases left between them. Germline lookup yields CDR1 SGHRS and CDR2 YFSETQ. CDR3 length: 14 residues. The CDR3 spells CASSSSQGSYEQYF. The CDR3, as DNA: TGCGCCAGCAGCTCCAGTCAGGGCTCCTACGAGCAGTACTTC.

The rearrangement joins TRBV6-6 to TRBJ2-5; maybe TRBD1 (6 bases). Per germline, CDR1 MNHNY and CDR2 SVGAGI (reference sequence). Trimming removed 7 bases from V and 4 bases from J, with 13 bases in between. This CDR3 is 13 amino acids long. The CDR3 DNA follows: TGTGCCAGCAACCCCAGGGGTGGAGAGACCCAGTACTTC. It codes for CASNPRGGETQYF.

V usage is TRBV9 and J usage is TRBJ1-1, with 7 bases identical to TRBD1. Germline V CDR1 and CDR2: SGDLS, YYNGEE. This CDR3 region has 17 residues. Losses at the gene ends were 0 bases for V and 3 bases for J; bases not matched to a gene: 11. As DNA, the CDR3 is TGTGCCAGCAGCGTAGGGAGGGGGGAACAGGGGTACACTGAAGCTTTCTTT. It is translated as CASSVGRGEQGYTEAFF.

The chain uses TRBV18 and TRBJ2-4; 8 positions agree with TRBD2. V gave up 3 bases and J gave up 4 bases; unmatched junction bases: 2. This CDR3 has 14 amino acids. In germline, CDR1 is KGHSH, CDR2 LQKENI. CDR3 region: CASSPQRGKNIQYF. DNA of the CDR3: TGTGCCAGCTCACCTCAGCGGGGGAAAAACATTCAGTACTTC.

The rearrangement uses TRBV6-6 and TRBJ1-2; unclear D gene. Germline lookup yields CDR1 MNHNY and CDR2 SVGAGI (reference sequence). V lost 3 bases to trimming and J lost 6 bases, with 8 bases between them. The CDR3 loop spans 12 amino acids. The CDR3, as DNA: TGTGCCAGCAGTTATAGCGACAATGGCTACACCTTC. This translates into CASSYSDNGYTF.

J is TRBJ2-1 and V is TRBV4-1, with D hard to call. This CDR3 spans 15 amino acids. Germline CDR1 and CDR2: MGHRA and YSYEKL. Trimming removed 1 base from V and 3 bases from J, with 10 bases in between. The CDR3 region is CASSQVSRHYNEQFF. The CDR3 DNA reads as TGCGCCAGCAGCCAAGTTTCGCGACACTACAATGAGCAGTTCTTC.

This clone was detected only once. The genes are TRBV12-5 and TRBJ2-5; no clear D. The germline V gene encodes CDR1 LGHNT and CDR2 FRNRAP. The germline V and J ends were trimmed by 1 base and 4 bases, with 7 bases remaining between them. CDR3 length: 13 amino acids. The CDR3 bases are TGTGCTAGTGGTTTGGGGTGGGGAGAGACCCAGTACTTC. Encoded protein: CASGLGWGETQYF.

The CDR3 loop is CASSQAAGNAYEQYF. CDR3 nucleotide sequence: TGTGCCAGCAGCCAAGCGGCGGGGAACGCCTACGAGCAGTACTTC. The chain recombines TRBV14 with TRBJ2-7; tentatively, D is TRBD2 (6 bases). The CDR3 length is 15 residues. The V end was cut by 1 base, the J end by 2 bases, with 12 bases between. The germline CDR1 and CDR2 sequences are SGHDN and FVKESK.

V is TRBV19 and J is TRBJ1-1, with D maybe TRBD1 (6 bases). Germline values: CDR1 LNHDA, CDR2 SQIVND (reference sequence). This CDR3 spans 16 amino acids. The germline V and J ends were trimmed by 5 bases and 0 bases, with 16 bases remaining between them. CDR3 loop: CASSPLKTGLNTEAFF. The CDR3 nucleotides are TGTGCCAGTAGTCCCCTAAAGACAGGCCTGAACACTGAAGCTTTCTTT.

This clone was seen once. The chain links TRBV19 to TRBJ2-7, with 13 bases identical to TRBD2. Per germline, CDR1 LNHDA and CDR2 SQIVND (reference sequence). V was clipped by 8 bases and J by 3 bases; unmatched bases: 4. The CDR3 is 14 amino acids. CDR3 in amino acids: CASGTSGRVYEQYF. The CDR3, as DNA: TGTGCCAGTGGAACTAGCGGGAGGGTCTACGAGCAGTACTTC.

CDR3 sequence (DNA): TGTGCCAGCAGGCCGGGACAGGGGCTGGGGGATACGCAGTATTTT. This codes for CASRPGQGLGDTQYF. This rearrangement joins TRBV28 to TRBJ2-3; 10 nucleotides line up with TRBD1. The CDR3 covers 15 residues. Germline V CDR1 and CDR2: MDHEN, SYDVKM. After removal of 6 bases from V and 6 bases from J, the junction contained 9 bases not matched to a gene.